This entry lists 30 T cell receptor beta chains sequenced from one sample in a study of cytomegalovirus exposure and HLA in healthy donors. A multiplex PCR was run with 60 Vbeta primers and 13 Jbeta primers. Libraries were prepared by immunoSEQ multiplex PCR; TCRdb keeps only in-frame clonotypes and omits some of them. The sample gives 60,000 to 70,000 clones, about 73% of which show up once; around 9.9% is in the top ten. Sequencing was done on a sample of PBMCs. Receptors originate from a woman younger than 45 in good health and CMV-seronegative.

J is TRBJ1-1 and V is TRBV7-2; TRBD1 is a possible D gene (6 bases). The CDR3 totals 15 residues. V gave up 4 bases and J gave up 4 bases, with 16 bases separating them. Germline lookup yields CDR1 SGHTA and CDR2 FQGNSA. Here the CDR3 reads CASSSQAQGGTEAFF. The DNA of the CDR3 is TGTGCCAGCAGCTCCCAGGCCCAAGGGGGCACTGAAGCTTTCTTT.

The chain recombines TRBV10-2 with TRBJ2-7; D might be TRBD2 (5 bases). V lost 8 bases to trimming and J lost 0 bases, with 20 bases between them. In germline, CDR1 is WSHSY, CDR2 SAAADI. The CDR3 totals 16 residues. The CDR3 nucleotides read TGCGCCAGCGGAAATGTTGAACGACTAAACTCCTACGAGCAGTACTTC. This sequence encodes CASGNVERLNSYEQYF.

This clone has just one count. The J gene is TRBJ2-7, the V gene TRBV18, with 9 bases lining up with TRBD1. V lost 0 bases to trimming and J lost 2 bases; unmatched junction nucleotides: 5. CDR3 length: 16 amino acids. The germline CDR1 and CDR2 sequences are KGHSH and LQKENI. The DNA of the CDR3 is TGTGCCAGCTCACCACCTACAGGGGGCGAAACCTACGAGCAGTACTTC. This codes for CASSPPTGGETYEQYF.

This chain connects TRBV20-1 to TRBJ1-5; D is uncertain. This CDR3 has 11 residues. The V gene's germline CDR1 is DFQATT and CDR2 SNEGSKA (reference sequence). The V gene lost 3 bases and the J gene lost 2 bases, with 2 bases spanning the gap. CDR3 sequence (DNA): TGCAGTGCTAGCGGCAATCAGCCCCAGCATTTT. It yields the protein CSASGNQPQHF.

The chain joins TRBV7-9 to TRBJ2-3, with a weak D call TRBD1 (6 bases). This CDR3 spans 14 amino acids. Trimming removed 8 bases from V and 2 bases from J, with 14 bases in between. CDR1 SEHNR and CDR2 FQNEAQ come from the germline V gene (reference sequence). CDR3 protein: CASCRDTNTDTQYF. As DNA, the CDR3 is TGTGCCAGCTGCCGGGACACCAACACAGATACGCAGTATTTT.

This clone was counted only a few times. J is TRBJ2-3 and V is TRBV5-4; 8 bases map to TRBD2. Germline lookup yields CDR1 SGHNT and CDR2 YYREEE (reference sequence). The V gene end was trimmed by 4 bases and the J gene end by 4 bases; junction bases not matched to a gene: 14. The CDR3 runs 17 residues. This CDR3 reads CASSPPAAGGGADTQYF. The CDR3 DNA sequence: TGTGCCAGCAGCCCGCCGGCGGCGGGGGGAGGGGCAGATACGCAGTATTTT.

In its sample, this clone was seen a few times. This chain's CDR3 is CATSPLRGGELFF. Written as DNA, the CDR3 is TGTGCCACCAGCCCTCTTAGGGGCGGGGAGCTGTTTTTT. The V and J genes are TRBV15 and TRBJ2-2, with D possibly TRBD1 on 5 matching bases. The CDR3 totals 13 residues. The V end was cut by 5 bases, the J end by 7 bases, with 11 bases between. Germline lookup yields CDR1 LNHNV and CDR2 YYDKDF (reference sequence).

This chain joins TRBV7-9 and TRBJ1-4; D uncertain. The V end was cut by 2 bases, the J end by 1 base, with 5 bases between. CDR1 and CDR2 (germline): SEHNR, FQNEAQ (reference sequence). The CDR3 runs 14 residues. The CDR3 DNA follows: TGTGCCAGCAGCTTAACGGGAACTAATGAAAAACTGTTTTTT. It yields the protein CASSLTGTNEKLFF.

V gene TRBV7-6 combines with J gene TRBJ2-5; 8 bases fit TRBD2. CDR3 length: 15 amino acids. Germline values: CDR1 SGHVS, CDR2 FNYEAQ. J was trimmed by 3 bases and V by 7 bases; bases with no gene match: 10. The CDR3, as DNA: TGTGCCAGCACCATACTAGCGGATATAAAAGAGACCCAGTACTTC. This codes for CASTILADIKETQYF.

This chain connects TRBV4-1 to TRBJ1-2; D might be TRBD1 (5 bases). CDR1 is MGHRA and CDR2 is YSYEKL in the germline V gene. The CDR3 has 13 amino acids. V lost 0 bases to trimming and J lost 6 bases, with 8 bases between them. The CDR3 DNA sequence: TGCGCCAGCAGCCAAGAGGCAGGGAATGGCTACACCTTC. Residues: CASSQEAGNGYTF.

The CDR3 nucleotides are TGTGCCAGCAGTTTAGGGGCAGGGGGGCGCGGTTCTGGCTACACCTTC. It is translated as CASSLGAGGRGSGYTF. The V and J genes are TRBV27 and TRBJ1-2, with 7 bases that match TRBD1. V shed 2 bases and J 7 bases; nucleotides not matched to a gene: 13. The CDR3 covers 16 residues. Germline V CDR1 and CDR2: MNHEY, SMNVEV (reference sequence).

The chain carries TRBV21-1 and TRBJ1-6; the table gives TRBD1 as D, unverified against the DNA. TRBV21-1 is a documented pseudogene. The CDR3 has 19 residues. The CDR3 bases are TGTGCCAGCAGCAAAGCGCTTTCAGGGAATGGGTCCTATAATTCACCCCTCCACTTT. Amino acids: CASSKALSGNGSYNSPLHF.

This clone appeared a few times. The J gene is TRBJ1-1, the V gene TRBV2, with a weak D call TRBD1 (5 bases). The CDR3 spans 13 residues. V dropped 4 bases and J dropped 1 base, with 7 bases sitting between them. Germline CDR1 and CDR2: SNHLY and FYNNEI. For the CDR3, the DNA is TGTGCCAGCAGTGTAGGGGAGAACACTGAAGCTTTCTTT. Its protein product is CASSVGENTEAFF.

This clone came up once. The chain carries TRBV5-1 and TRBJ2-1; 12 bases fit TRBD2. After removal of 0 bases from V and 9 bases from J, the junction contained 4 bases not matched to a gene. Germline V gene data show CDR1 as SGHRS and CDR2 as YFSETQ. The CDR3 loop spans 15 amino acids. This CDR3 is CASSLGTSGASEQFF. The CDR3 DNA sequence: TGCGCCAGCAGCTTGGGGACTAGCGGGGCATCTGAGCAGTTCTTC.

This chain joins TRBV9 and TRBJ1-1; D might be TRBD1 (6 bases). From germline, CDR1 is SGDLS and CDR2 YYNGEE. The CDR3 extends over 13 amino acids. V was trimmed by 7 bases and J by 5 bases, leaving 15 bases between them. The CDR3 DNA sequence: TGTGCCAGCGCCCAAGGGGGATCAACTGAAGCTTTCTTT. Protein sequence: CASAQGGSTEAFF.

A single count supports this clone. This sequence joins TRBV5-4 and TRBJ2-3, with 9 nucleotides matching TRBD2. The germline V gene has CDR1 SGHNT and CDR2 YYREEE (reference sequence). The CDR3 is made up of 16 amino acids. Trimming at V came to 0 bases and at J to 2 bases, leaving 4 bases not matched to a gene. CDR3 sequence reads: CASSLAAGGPTDTQYF. CDR3 nucleotides: TGTGCCAGCAGCTTGGCAGCGGGGGGCCCCACAGATACGCAGTATTTT.

The CDR3 here is CASRSSGPPGGYTF. The CDR3 DNA reads as TGTGCCAGCAGGTCATCAGGTCCCCCAGGGGGCTACACCTTC. V and J are TRBV7-9 and TRBJ1-2, with D maybe TRBD1 (5 bases). CDR3 length equals 14 residues. Germline CDR1 reads SEHNR; CDR2 reads FQNEAQ (reference sequence). V lost 6 bases, J lost 8 bases, and 19 bases lay in between.

The chain uses TRBV4-1 and TRBJ2-7; 7 nucleotides line up with TRBD1. Germline V gene sequence: CDR1 MGHRA, CDR2 YSYEKL. V lost 0 bases to trimming and J lost 0 bases; unmatched junction nucleotides: 5. The CDR3 is made up of 16 amino acids. CDR3 protein: CASSQEAQGSSYEQYF. In DNA, the CDR3 is TGCGCCAGCAGCCAAGAGGCACAGGGGTCCTCCTACGAGCAGTACTTC.

The rearrangement uses TRBV4-3 and TRBJ1-4; D remains unclear. This CDR3 region has 16 residues. Trimming stripped 0 bases from V and 8 bases from J, with 16 bases between. The germline V gene encodes CDR1 LGHNA and CDR2 YSLEER. The chain's CDR3 is CASSQDGRKGREKLFF. The CDR3 DNA reads as TGCGCCAGCAGCCAAGATGGGAGGAAGGGCCGGGAAAAACTGTTTTTT.

About this clone: The conserved final phenylalanine or tryptophan is absent from the CDR3, which likely points to a read error. The chain combines TRBV6-6 with TRBJ2-3; 9 nucleotides agree with TRBD2. This CDR3 is built from 14 residues. J lost 5 bases, V lost 10 bases, and 10 bases had no gene match. Germline V gene data show CDR1 as MNHNY and CDR2 as SVGAGI (reference sequence). CDR3 loop: CATRSGGGEDTQYV. As DNA, the CDR3 is TGTGCCACTCGTAGCGGCGGGGGGGAAGATACGCAGTATGTT.

The CDR3 DNA follows: TGTGCCAGCAGACATGGGAGCACTGAAGCTTTCTTT. Its protein product is CASRHGSTEAFF. The chain carries TRBV28 and TRBJ1-1; no definite D call. Trimming took off 6 bases at V and 4 bases at J, with 9 bases between the two ends. Germline assignment: CDR1 MDHEN and CDR2 SYDVKM. The CDR3 runs to 12 residues.

This chain uses TRBV19 with TRBJ2-3; D is possibly TRBD1 (6 bases). V was trimmed by 6 bases and J by 3 bases, leaving 16 bases between them. Germline assignment: CDR1 LNHDA and CDR2 SQIVND (reference sequence). The CDR3 loop spans 15 amino acids. CDR3 in amino acids: CASRPTGTITDTQYF. CDR3 sequence (DNA): TGTGCCAGTAGGCCGACGGGGACAATAACAGATACGCAGTATTTT.

The table lists this clone with a few counts. The chain links TRBV6-1 to TRBJ2-7; 7 bases align to TRBD1. V gave up 6 bases and J gave up 5 bases; unmatched junction bases: 4. Germline V CDR1 and CDR2: MNHNS, SASEGT. This CDR3 spans 12 amino acids. CDR3 protein: CASRTGDHEQYF. As DNA, the CDR3 is TGTGCCAGCAGAACAGGGGATCACGAGCAGTACTTC.

This chain uses TRBV19 with TRBJ1-1; 10 bases line up with TRBD1. This CDR3 spans 17 amino acids. From germline, CDR1 is LNHDA and CDR2 SQIVND (reference sequence). J was trimmed by 4 bases and V by 5 bases; bases with no gene match: 13. Written as DNA, the CDR3 is TGTGCCAGTAGTTCCAGACAGGGGGCTTTCCCCTCCACTGAAGCTTTCTTT. Protein product: CASSSRQGAFPSTEAFF.

This sequence joins TRBV6-1 and TRBJ1-6, with D possibly TRBD1 on 5 matching bases. The CDR3 loop spans 11 amino acids. V shed 10 bases and J shed 5 bases, with 6 bases lying between them. CDR1 and CDR2 from the germline V gene are MNHNS and SASEGT. For the CDR3, the DNA is TGTGCCACGACAGATAATTCACCCCTCCACTTT. This translates into CATTDNSPLHF.

The chain links TRBV9 to TRBJ2-3, with D perhaps TRBD2 (7 bases). The CDR3 is 17 residues long. Germline V gives CDR1 SGDLS, CDR2 YYNGEE. The germline V and J ends were trimmed by 4 bases and 1 base, with 19 bases remaining between them. CDR3 residues: CASSHQMRGLRTDTQYF. CDR3 sequence (DNA): TGTGCCAGCAGCCATCAGATGCGGGGGCTCCGCACAGATACGCAGTATTTT.

This chain joins TRBV4-3 and TRBJ2-3; D gene unclear. V lost 1 base and J lost 4, with 9 bases in between. CDR1 and CDR2 from the germline V gene are LGHNA and YSLEER. This CDR3 is built from 14 residues. The CDR3 nucleotides read TGCGCCAGCAGCCAAGGGTCGTCGGCAGATACGCAGTATTTT. Translation gives CASSQGSSADTQYF.

The chain couples TRBV2 to TRBJ1-2, with 8 bases fitting TRBD1. Germline loops: CDR1 SNHLY, CDR2 FYNNEI. With 6 bases clipped from V and 5 bases from J, the junction kept 5 bases outside the gene matches. CDR3 length equals 13 residues. CDR3 residues: CASSVTGDYGYTF. CDR3 DNA: TGTGCCAGCAGCGTGACAGGGGATTATGGCTACACCTTC.

The rearrangement links TRBV5-1 to TRBJ1-5; 8 bases are shared with TRBD1. V gave up 3 bases and J gave up 4 bases; unmatched junction bases: 6. This CDR3 has 15 residues. Per the germline V gene, CDR1 is SGHRS and CDR2 is YFSETQ. The CDR3, as DNA: TGCGCCAGCAGCTCGACAGGGGCCAGGAATCAGCCCCAGCATTTT. This encodes CASSSTGARNQPQHF.

V and J are TRBV6-4 and TRBJ2-6; 9 bases are shared with TRBD1. Germline CDR1 reads MRHNA; CDR2 reads SNTAGT. V gave up 6 bases and J gave up 8 bases; unmatched junction bases: 11. The CDR3 runs to 16 residues. The CDR3: CASRLTGTGNSNVLTF. The CDR3 nucleotides read TGTGCCAGCAGACTCACCGGGACAGGGAATTCCAACGTCCTGACTTTC.